The next 15 T cell receptor beta chains were all read from a single sample in a study of OX40 agonist ivuxolimab in advanced cancers. Sequencing was performed with immunoSEQ multiplex PCR; in TCRdb, only in-frame clones are kept and a portion is missing. The sample yields fewer than 90,000 clones, about 90% seen once. The sample here was CD4+ or CD8+ T cells sorted from blood, taken in a trial of the OX40 agonist ivuxolimab. These receptors were taken from an adult with an advanced solid tumor such as melanoma, head and neck, liver or kidney cancer.

J is TRBJ1-6 and V is TRBV30; the D gene is possibly TRBD1 (6 bases). V was pared by 2 bases and J by 7 bases, with 9 bases between. The germline V gene has CDR1 GTSNPN and CDR2 SVGIG (reference sequence). The CDR3 consists of 13 residues. The CDR3 loop reads CAWSRGGNSPLHF. The CDR3 bases are TGTGCCTGGAGTCGAGGGGGGAATTCACCCCTCCACTTT.

The chain has TRBV14 and TRBJ2-2, with a tentative D call TRBD2 (7 bases). Germline V gene sequence: CDR1 SGHDN, CDR2 FVKESK. The V gene lost 1 base and the J gene lost 5 bases, with 14 bases spanning the gap. The CDR3 runs to 16 residues. The CDR3 loop reads CASSQVQGLYTGELFF. The CDR3, as DNA: TGTGCCAGCAGCCAAGTACAGGGACTATATACCGGGGAGCTGTTTTTT.

The chain uses TRBV7-9 and TRBJ2-7, with a weak D call TRBD1 (6 bases). Germline V gene lookup returns CDR1 SEHNR and CDR2 FQNEAQ (reference sequence). Between the trimmed V and J ends, which lost 6 bases and 4 bases, there was a span of 16 bases. This CDR3 contains 14 residues. CDR3 region: CASSSAGAIYEQYF. The CDR3 bases are TGTGCCAGCAGTTCGGCAGGGGCCATATACGAGCAGTACTTC.

The rearrangement links TRBV27 to TRBJ1-2, with TRBD1 matching 9 bases. Germline loops: CDR1 MNHEY, CDR2 SMNVEV (reference sequence). V shed 5 bases, J shed 6 bases, and the junction held 7 bases outside the gene matches. The CDR3 length is 14 residues. The CDR3 bases are TGTGCCAGCAGTACATCACAGGGGGCGGATGGCTACACCTTC. Its protein is CASSTSQGADGYTF.

The chain combines TRBV4-2 with TRBJ2-5; a possible D gene is TRBD2 (5 bases). This CDR3 comprises 14 residues. V was cut by 0 bases and J by 4 bases, with 9 bases left in between. The germline gives CDR1 LGHNA, CDR2 YNFKEQ. The CDR3 reads CASSQELGIETQYF. Here the CDR3 DNA reads TGTGCCAGCAGCCAAGAACTAGGGATAGAGACCCAGTACTTC.

The chain has TRBV5-1 and TRBJ2-2; TRBD2 matches at 10 bases. The junction had 3 bases not matched to a gene; V was cut back by 7 bases and J by 0 bases. CDR1 is SGHRS and CDR2 is YFSETQ in the germline V gene. The CDR3 has 15 residues. CDR3 nucleotide sequence: TGCGCCAGCGGACTAGCGGAGGCGAACACCGGGGAGCTGTTTTTT. The encoded protein is CASGLAEANTGELFF.

The genes are TRBV30 and TRBJ1-2; tentatively, D is TRBD1 (5 bases). Trimming pared 1 base from V and 3 bases from J, leaving 9 bases between. Germline loops: CDR1 GTSNPN, CDR2 SVGIG (reference sequence). The CDR3 covers 13 residues. In DNA form, the CDR3 reads TGTGCCTGGAGTGCAGGGATTCACTATGGCTACACCTTC. Translating gives CAWSAGIHYGYTF.

The chain employs TRBV6-1 and TRBJ2-7; 7 bases are shared with TRBD1. This CDR3 is built from 15 residues. CDR1 and CDR2 (germline): MNHNS, SASEGT. Trimming at V came to 8 bases and at J to 0 bases, leaving 10 bases not matched to a gene. The CDR3 loop reads CASERETGNSYEQYF. The CDR3 DNA follows: TGTGCCAGCGAAAGGGAGACAGGGAACTCCTACGAGCAGTACTTC.

The chain employs TRBV5-1 and TRBJ2-3; 10 bases are a match to TRBD2. This CDR3 has 16 amino acids. V lost 3 bases to trimming and J lost 4 bases; unmatched junction nucleotides: 8. The germline gives CDR1 SGHRS, CDR2 YFSETQ. The CDR3 protein is CASSWGAGGPSDTQYF. The CDR3 nucleotides are TGCGCCAGCAGCTGGGGAGCGGGAGGGCCTTCAGATACGCAGTATTTT.

Here the CDR3 reads CASTLDWGGYGYTF. DNA of the CDR3: TGTGCCAGCACTCTGGACTGGGGTGGTTATGGCTACACCTTC. The V gene is TRBV7-2, the J gene TRBJ1-2; D remains ambiguous. The CDR3 length is 14 residues. Germline V gene lookup returns CDR1 SGHTA and CDR2 FQGNSA. V gave up 7 bases and J gave up 5 bases, with 17 bases separating them.

The rearrangement uses TRBV6-4 and TRBJ1-4, with 10 bases fitting TRBD1. The CDR3 contains 14 residues. V was pared by 6 bases and J by 6 bases, with 4 bases of the junction left unmatched. Germline values: CDR1 MRHNA, CDR2 SNTAGT. DNA for the CDR3: TGTGCCAGCAGCCGGGGGACAGGGGATGAAAAACTGTTTTTT. Its protein product is CASSRGTGDEKLFF.

A single count supports this clone. This chain links TRBV5-1 with TRBJ2-2; no definite D call. The CDR3 loop spans 14 amino acids. Trimming took off 4 bases at V and 5 bases at J, with 12 bases between the two ends. Per germline, CDR1 SGHRS and CDR2 YFSETQ. The CDR3 loop reads CASSGAPVTGELFF. Written as DNA, the CDR3 is TGCGCCAGCAGCGGAGCACCAGTAACCGGGGAGCTGTTTTTT. Variable domain in full (rest from reference TRBV5-1 and TRBJ2-2): KAGVTQTPRYLIKTRGQQVTLSCSPISGHRSVSWYQQTPGQGLQFLFEYFSETQRNKGNFPGRFSGRQFSNSRSEMNVSTLELGDSALYLCASSGAPVTGELFFGEGSRLTVL.

The chain is built from TRBV5-1 and TRBJ2-1; 7 bases match TRBD2. Germline loops: CDR1 SGHRS, CDR2 YFSETQ. The V gene end was trimmed by 4 bases and the J gene end by 15 bases; junction bases not matched to a gene: 25. The CDR3 is 17 amino acids. The CDR3 region has the DNA TGCGCCAGCAGCATGACGACATCATCTGGACGGGAGGTAATTCGGTTCTTC. Encoded protein: CASSMTTSSGREVIRFF.

The V and J genes are TRBV28 and TRBJ1-4; the D is unclear. The ends were cut back, 6 bases at V and 5 bases at J, with 7 bases in the middle. CDR3 length: 12 amino acids. CDR1 MDHEN and CDR2 SYDVKM come from the germline V gene. This CDR3 reads CASSTRNEKLFF. DNA for the CDR3: TGTGCCAGCAGCACCCGCAATGAAAAACTGTTTTTT. The full variable domain, its missing parts supplied by reference TRBV28 and TRBJ1-4, is DVKVTQSSRYLVKRTGEKVFLECVQDMDHENMFWYRQDPGLGLRLIYFSYDVKMKEKGDIPEGYSVSREKKERFSLILESASTNQTSMYLCASSTRNEKLFFGSGTQLSVL.

CDR3 in DNA: TGTGCCAGCTCACCGAGGACTAGCGGAACTACCCTCCTCAACAATGAGCAGTTCTTC. This sequence encodes CASSPRTSGTTLLNNEQFF. The chain recombines TRBV18 with TRBJ2-1, with 10 positions matching TRBD2. CDR1 and CDR2 (germline): KGHSH, LQKENI. After removal of 3 bases from V and 5 bases from J, the junction contained 16 bases not matched to a gene. This CDR3 comprises 19 residues.